One sample yielded the 30 T cell receptor beta chains listed below, sequenced in a study of blood T cell repertoires in COVID-19. TCRdb keeps only in-frame clones here, not all; method: immunoSEQ multiplex PCR. The sample consists of more than 85,000 clones, about nine tenths of them appearing once. Sample: peripheral blood. The receptors come from a man aged 70 or older with acute or convalescent COVID-19.

The rearrangement joins TRBV6-6 to TRBJ1-2; the match to TRBD1 covers 7 bases. V lost 4 bases, J lost 4 bases, and 3 bases stayed unmatched. Germline V lookup: CDR1 MNHNY, CDR2 SVGAGI (reference sequence). There are 13 residues in the CDR3. The CDR3 nucleotides read TGTGCCAGCAGTTTACAGGGGAGCTATGGCTACACCTTC. Amino acids: CASSLQGSYGYTF.

This clone has more than one count but fewer than ten. The chain uses TRBV19 and TRBJ2-7; 15 nucleotides align to TRBD2. CDR1 is LNHDA and CDR2 is SQIVND in the germline V gene (reference sequence). The CDR3 is 17 residues long. With 9 bases clipped from V and 2 bases from J, the junction kept 11 bases outside the gene matches. The CDR3 reads CASTTSWTSGRAYEQYF. CDR3 nucleotide sequence: TGTGCCAGCACTACGTCCTGGACTAGCGGGAGGGCCTACGAGCAGTACTTC.

The chain is built from TRBV28 and TRBJ1-3; D possibly corresponds to TRBD1 (5 bases). CDR1 and CDR2 (germline): MDHEN, SYDVKM. The CDR3 consists of 14 residues. Between the trimmed V and J ends, which lost 4 bases and 4 bases, there was a span of 11 bases. The CDR3: CASSSGQGGNTIYF. The CDR3 bases are TGTGCCAGCAGTTCCGGACAAGGGGGAAACACCATATATTTT.

The chain links TRBV5-4 to TRBJ2-2, with 7 bases identical to TRBD1. The germline V gene has CDR1 SGHNT and CDR2 YYREEE (reference sequence). This CDR3 spans 15 amino acids. V was clipped by 3 bases and J by 0 bases; unmatched bases: 2. The CDR3 bases are TGTGCCAGCAGCTGGGACAGAGCGAACACCGGGGAGCTGTTTTTT. This translates into CASSWDRANTGELFF. Using reference TRBV5-4 and TRBJ2-2 for the parts outside the CDR3, the full variable domain is ETGVTQSPTHLIKTRGQQVTLRCSSQSGHNTVSWYQQALGQGPQFIFQYYREEENGRGNFPPRFSGLQFPNYSSELNVNALELDDSALYLCASSWDRANTGELFFGEGSRLTVL.

The chain has TRBV19 and TRBJ1-5, with D maybe TRBD1 (6 bases). Per the germline V gene, CDR1 is LNHDA and CDR2 is SQIVND (reference sequence). Trimming took off 7 bases at V and 7 bases at J, with 20 bases between the two ends. This CDR3 comprises 15 residues. The chain's CDR3 is CASKIFDTGRQPQHF. DNA of the CDR3: TGTGCCAGTAAAATTTTTGATACAGGGCGACAGCCCCAGCATTTT.

This clone was seen once. V and J are TRBV5-1 and TRBJ2-2, with 9 bases matching TRBD1. This CDR3 region has 14 residues. In germline, CDR1 is SGHRS, CDR2 YFSETQ. Losses at the gene ends were 4 bases for V and 4 bases for J; bases not matched to a gene: 2. The CDR3 DNA is TGCGCCAGCAGCCCGGGACAGGGCACCGGGGAGCTGTTTTTT. This translates into CASSPGQGTGELFF. Looking up the rest from reference TRBV5-1 and TRBJ2-2 gives the full variable domain: KAGVTQTPRYLIKTRGQQVTLSCSPISGHRSVSWYQQTPGQGLQFLFEYFSETQRNKGNFPGRFSGRQFSNSRSEMNVSTLELGDSALYLCASSPGQGTGELFFGEGSRLTVL.

This rearrangement joins TRBV27 to TRBJ2-1; D not certain. The germline CDR1 and CDR2 sequences are MNHEY and SMNVEV (reference sequence). The CDR3 runs to 12 residues. Trimming took off 3 bases at V and 6 bases at J, with 6 bases between the two ends. In DNA form, the CDR3 reads TGTGCCAGCAGTTTCCCCGGCAATGAGCAGTTCTTC. Translation gives CASSFPGNEQFF.

This sequence joins TRBV2 and TRBJ1-4; 10 positions agree with TRBD1. The V gene end was trimmed by 6 bases and the J gene end by 2 bases; junction bases not matched to a gene: 9. This CDR3 region has 17 residues. From germline, CDR1 is SNHLY and CDR2 FYNNEI. CDR3 region: CASRRGQGLWTNEKLFF. In DNA, the CDR3 is TGTGCCAGCAGACGGGGACAGGGGTTGTGGACTAATGAAAAACTGTTTTTT.

The rearrangement uses TRBV4-1 and TRBJ1-3, with a weak D call TRBD1 (6 bases). The germline V gene has CDR1 MGHRA and CDR2 YSYEKL. The CDR3 extends over 13 amino acids. The V and J ends lost 5 bases and 8 bases respectively, with 13 bases between them. The CDR3 sequence: CASSVQGPHTIYF. As DNA, the CDR3 is TGCGCCAGCAGCGTACAGGGTCCGCACACCATATATTTT.

A few counts support this clone. The CDR3 region has the DNA TGTGCCAGCAGCTTTAGGAGCCAAGAGACCCAGTACTTC. This translates into CASSFRSQETQYF. The chain recombines TRBV5-6 with TRBJ2-5; D call uncertain. Looked up from germline, CDR1 is SGHDT and CDR2 is YYEEEE. The germline V and J ends were trimmed by 2 bases and 1 base, with 6 bases remaining between them. The CDR3 spans 13 residues.

The chain links TRBV6-4 to TRBJ1-2; D is ambiguous. Germline CDR1 and CDR2: MRHNA and SNTAGT. The CDR3 has 10 residues. In nucleotides, the CDR3 is TGTGCTCAGTACGGGAATGGCTACACCTTC. This encodes CAQYGNGYTF.

V usage is TRBV3-1 (or the pseudogene TRBV3-2) and J usage is TRBJ2-5, with D possibly TRBD2 on 5 matching bases. The germline V gene has CDR1 LGHDT and CDR2 YNNKEL (reference sequence). V was shortened by 0 bases and J by 5 bases, with 13 bases between the two germline ends. The CDR3 extends over 15 amino acids. CDR3 residues: CASSQDRGVIETQYF. CDR3 DNA: TGTGCCAGCAGCCAAGATCGGGGAGTGATTGAGACCCAGTACTTC.

The genes are TRBV28 and TRBJ1-2; the match to TRBD1 covers 9 bases. The CDR3 loop spans 14 amino acids. Germline V gives CDR1 MDHEN, CDR2 SYDVKM. Trimming cost V 4 bases and J 13 bases; bases outside gene matches: 13. CDR3 residues: CASSSFYRQGEATF. The CDR3 nucleotides read TGTGCCAGCAGTTCTTTCTACCGACAGGGGGAGGCCACCTTC.

This clone has at least ten counts. The J gene is TRBJ1-5, the V gene TRBV19, with D perhaps matching TRBD1 (5 bases). Germline assignment: CDR1 LNHDA and CDR2 SQIVND (reference sequence). This CDR3 region has 15 residues. The ends were cut back, 8 bases at V and 0 bases at J, with 14 bases in the middle. This CDR3 reads CASDSHFNSNQPQHF. Written as DNA, the CDR3 is TGTGCCAGTGACAGCCATTTTAATAGCAATCAGCCCCAGCATTTT.

This chain uses TRBV2 with TRBJ1-5; D possibly corresponds to TRBD1 (5 bases). The CDR3 has 13 residues. Deletions cut 8 bases from V and 2 bases from J, with 10 bases between. The germline CDR1 and CDR2 sequences are SNHLY and FYNNEI. The DNA for the CDR3 is TGTGCCAGCTCCAGGGTGGGCAATCAGCCCCAGCATTTT. Translation: CASSRVGNQPQHF.

The V and J genes are TRBV28 and TRBJ1-2, with D unclear. Per the germline V gene, CDR1 is MDHEN and CDR2 is SYDVKM. V was shortened by 2 bases and J by 11 bases, with 9 bases between the two germline ends. CDR3 length: 11 residues. In nucleotides, the CDR3 is TGTGCCAGCAGTTTAAACGTGCGGTACACCTTC. Translated, it gives CASSLNVRYTF.

This chain uses TRBV10-3 with TRBJ2-1; 12 positions match TRBD2. V lost 0 bases to trimming and J lost 9 bases; unmatched junction nucleotides: 12. The CDR3 contains 18 residues. Germline V gene lookup returns CDR1 ENHRY and CDR2 SYGVKD. The DNA for the CDR3 is TGTGCCATCAGTGAGTCGACTCGGTTGGGGGGACTAGCGGGTGAGCAGTTCTTC. It is translated as CAISESTRLGGLAGEQFF.

The CDR3 nucleotides read TGTGCCAGTAGTCTAGCCACGGGAGCCTACGAGCAGTACTTC. This gives the protein CASSLATGAYEQYF. The chain is built from TRBV19 and TRBJ2-7; D is possibly TRBD2 (6 bases). The V end lost 5 bases, the J end lost 2 bases, and 13 bases lay between the germline ends. Per the germline V gene, CDR1 is LNHDA and CDR2 is SQIVND (reference sequence). The CDR3 consists of 14 residues.

The chain is built from TRBV7-2 and TRBJ2-2; tentative D call: TRBD2 (6 bases). Germline CDR1 is SGHTA and CDR2 is FQGNSA. V was shortened by 6 bases and J by 1 base, with 12 bases between the two germline ends. The CDR3 covers 15 residues. The CDR3 loop reads CASRTGGVNTGELFF. The CDR3 DNA reads TGTGCCAGCAGAACGGGCGGGGTGAACACCGGGGAGCTGTTTTTT. Together with reference TRBV7-2 and TRBJ2-2, the CDR3 gives the full variable domain: GAGVSQSPSNKVTEKGKDVELRCDPISGHTALYWYRQSLGQGLEFLIYFQGNSAPDKSGLPSDRFSAERTGGSVSTLTIQRTQQEDSAVYLCASRTGGVNTGELFFGEGSRLTVL.

CDR3: CASSTIPGHEQYF. CDR3 bases: TGTGCCAGCAGCACCATACCAGGGCACGAGCAGTACTTC. This sequence joins TRBV7-3 and TRBJ2-7, with a possible D match to TRBD1 (5 bases). There are 13 residues in the CDR3. Trimming took 5 bases from V and 5 from J, leaving 13 bases between them. The V gene's germline CDR1 is SGHTA and CDR2 FQGTGA.

CDR3 nucleotides: TGTGCCAGCAGCGTAGGGGTGGGAGGGCCGAACGAGCAGTACTTC. Residues: CASSVGVGGPNEQYF. The genes are TRBV9 and TRBJ2-7; 7 positions match TRBD2. Germline CDR1 SGDLS, CDR2 YYNGEE. The CDR3 has 15 residues. V lost 0 bases to trimming and J lost 5 bases; unmatched junction nucleotides: 8.

The chain couples TRBV4-2 to TRBJ1-2; D is perhaps TRBD1 (6 bases). From germline, CDR1 is LGHNA and CDR2 YNFKEQ. Trimming removed 3 bases from V and 7 bases from J, with 15 bases in between. The CDR3 has 14 amino acids. The CDR3 region has the DNA TGTGCCAGCAGCCAGGCAGACAGGAACCGTGGCTACACCTTC. Translation gives CASSQADRNRGYTF.

The chain links TRBV7-9 to TRBJ2-7, with 14 bases matching TRBD2. With 5 bases clipped from V and 0 bases from J, the junction kept 12 bases outside the gene matches. The CDR3 consists of 19 residues. Germline V lookup: CDR1 SEHNR, CDR2 FQNEAQ (reference sequence). The CDR3: CASSTTTSGRDSLSYEQYF. DNA for the CDR3: TGTGCCAGCAGCACCACGACTAGCGGGAGGGATTCCCTCTCCTACGAGCAGTACTTC.

This chain joins TRBV6-6 and TRBJ2-2; 10 nucleotides agree with TRBD2. Germline trimming cut 6 bases from V and 7 bases from J; bases unmatched to any gene: 8. CDR3 length equals 15 residues. The germline V gene has CDR1 MNHNY and CDR2 SVGAGI (reference sequence). The CDR3 is CASSPAGGPFGELFF. CDR3 DNA: TGTGCCAGCAGCCCAGCGGGGGGGCCTTTCGGGGAGCTGTTTTTT.

The chain links TRBV25-1 to TRBJ1-6; tentative D call: TRBD1 (5 bases). The germline V gene has CDR1 MGHDK and CDR2 SYGVNS. The CDR3 is made up of 14 amino acids. Trimming removed 0 bases at V and 10 bases at J, with 10 bases between. The CDR3 DNA is TGTGCCAGCAGTGAATATGGACAATTGTCACCCCTCCACTTT. Encoded protein: CASSEYGQLSPLHF. The whole variable domain, filled in from reference TRBV25-1 and TRBJ1-6, reads EADIYQTPRYLVIGTGKKITLECSQTMGHDKMYWYQQDPGMELHLIHYSYGVNSTEKGDLSSESTVSRIRTEHFPLTLESARPSHTSQYLCASSEYGQLSPLHFGNGTRLTVT.

The DNA for the CDR3 is TGTGCCAGCAGCTCCTCACGCGTCGAGCAGTTCTTC. It codes for CASSSSRVEQFF. The chain is built from TRBV12-3 or TRBV12-4 and TRBJ2-1; D gene uncertain. Deletions cut 6 bases from V and 10 bases from J, with 13 bases between. CDR3 size: 12 residues.

The count of this clone is one. This chain uses TRBV19 with TRBJ2-7, with 8 bases aligning to TRBD2. Trimming at V came to 4 bases and at J to 2 bases, leaving 4 bases not matched to a gene. The germline gives CDR1 LNHDA, CDR2 SQIVND (reference sequence). The CDR3 has 14 residues. CDR3 loop: CASSSYSGAYEQYF. In DNA, the CDR3 is TGTGCCAGTAGTAGCTATAGCGGGGCCTACGAGCAGTACTTC.

This chain joins TRBV4-1 and TRBJ1-1; D is unresolved. The CDR3 totals 13 residues. Trimming took off 5 bases at V and 0 bases at J, with 7 bases between the two ends. The germline gives CDR1 MGHRA, CDR2 YSYEKL. CDR3 loop: CASSVGVNTEAFF. The DNA for the CDR3 is TGCGCCAGCAGCGTCGGGGTGAACACTGAAGCTTTCTTT.

The chain couples TRBV10-3 to TRBJ1-6; TRBD1 aligns across 7 bases. The germline gives CDR1 ENHRY, CDR2 SYGVKD. With 6 bases clipped from V and 0 bases from J, the junction kept 14 bases outside the gene matches. The CDR3 length is 19 residues. The CDR3 loop is CAIRGQAGEKSSYNSPLHF. CDR3 DNA sequence: TGTGCCATCAGAGGACAGGCCGGGGAGAAGAGCTCCTATAATTCACCCCTCCACTTT.

The rearrangement joins TRBV14 to TRBJ2-1; D is perhaps TRBD1 (6 bases). The V end lost 0 bases, the J end lost 0 bases, and 15 bases lay between the germline ends. Germline-derived CDR1 and CDR2 are SGHDN and FVKESK. This CDR3 spans 18 amino acids. In nucleotides, the CDR3 is TGTGCCAGCAGCCAAGAGTGGGGGCGGGCATACTCCTACAATGAGCAGTTCTTC. Translated: CASSQEWGRAYSYNEQFF.